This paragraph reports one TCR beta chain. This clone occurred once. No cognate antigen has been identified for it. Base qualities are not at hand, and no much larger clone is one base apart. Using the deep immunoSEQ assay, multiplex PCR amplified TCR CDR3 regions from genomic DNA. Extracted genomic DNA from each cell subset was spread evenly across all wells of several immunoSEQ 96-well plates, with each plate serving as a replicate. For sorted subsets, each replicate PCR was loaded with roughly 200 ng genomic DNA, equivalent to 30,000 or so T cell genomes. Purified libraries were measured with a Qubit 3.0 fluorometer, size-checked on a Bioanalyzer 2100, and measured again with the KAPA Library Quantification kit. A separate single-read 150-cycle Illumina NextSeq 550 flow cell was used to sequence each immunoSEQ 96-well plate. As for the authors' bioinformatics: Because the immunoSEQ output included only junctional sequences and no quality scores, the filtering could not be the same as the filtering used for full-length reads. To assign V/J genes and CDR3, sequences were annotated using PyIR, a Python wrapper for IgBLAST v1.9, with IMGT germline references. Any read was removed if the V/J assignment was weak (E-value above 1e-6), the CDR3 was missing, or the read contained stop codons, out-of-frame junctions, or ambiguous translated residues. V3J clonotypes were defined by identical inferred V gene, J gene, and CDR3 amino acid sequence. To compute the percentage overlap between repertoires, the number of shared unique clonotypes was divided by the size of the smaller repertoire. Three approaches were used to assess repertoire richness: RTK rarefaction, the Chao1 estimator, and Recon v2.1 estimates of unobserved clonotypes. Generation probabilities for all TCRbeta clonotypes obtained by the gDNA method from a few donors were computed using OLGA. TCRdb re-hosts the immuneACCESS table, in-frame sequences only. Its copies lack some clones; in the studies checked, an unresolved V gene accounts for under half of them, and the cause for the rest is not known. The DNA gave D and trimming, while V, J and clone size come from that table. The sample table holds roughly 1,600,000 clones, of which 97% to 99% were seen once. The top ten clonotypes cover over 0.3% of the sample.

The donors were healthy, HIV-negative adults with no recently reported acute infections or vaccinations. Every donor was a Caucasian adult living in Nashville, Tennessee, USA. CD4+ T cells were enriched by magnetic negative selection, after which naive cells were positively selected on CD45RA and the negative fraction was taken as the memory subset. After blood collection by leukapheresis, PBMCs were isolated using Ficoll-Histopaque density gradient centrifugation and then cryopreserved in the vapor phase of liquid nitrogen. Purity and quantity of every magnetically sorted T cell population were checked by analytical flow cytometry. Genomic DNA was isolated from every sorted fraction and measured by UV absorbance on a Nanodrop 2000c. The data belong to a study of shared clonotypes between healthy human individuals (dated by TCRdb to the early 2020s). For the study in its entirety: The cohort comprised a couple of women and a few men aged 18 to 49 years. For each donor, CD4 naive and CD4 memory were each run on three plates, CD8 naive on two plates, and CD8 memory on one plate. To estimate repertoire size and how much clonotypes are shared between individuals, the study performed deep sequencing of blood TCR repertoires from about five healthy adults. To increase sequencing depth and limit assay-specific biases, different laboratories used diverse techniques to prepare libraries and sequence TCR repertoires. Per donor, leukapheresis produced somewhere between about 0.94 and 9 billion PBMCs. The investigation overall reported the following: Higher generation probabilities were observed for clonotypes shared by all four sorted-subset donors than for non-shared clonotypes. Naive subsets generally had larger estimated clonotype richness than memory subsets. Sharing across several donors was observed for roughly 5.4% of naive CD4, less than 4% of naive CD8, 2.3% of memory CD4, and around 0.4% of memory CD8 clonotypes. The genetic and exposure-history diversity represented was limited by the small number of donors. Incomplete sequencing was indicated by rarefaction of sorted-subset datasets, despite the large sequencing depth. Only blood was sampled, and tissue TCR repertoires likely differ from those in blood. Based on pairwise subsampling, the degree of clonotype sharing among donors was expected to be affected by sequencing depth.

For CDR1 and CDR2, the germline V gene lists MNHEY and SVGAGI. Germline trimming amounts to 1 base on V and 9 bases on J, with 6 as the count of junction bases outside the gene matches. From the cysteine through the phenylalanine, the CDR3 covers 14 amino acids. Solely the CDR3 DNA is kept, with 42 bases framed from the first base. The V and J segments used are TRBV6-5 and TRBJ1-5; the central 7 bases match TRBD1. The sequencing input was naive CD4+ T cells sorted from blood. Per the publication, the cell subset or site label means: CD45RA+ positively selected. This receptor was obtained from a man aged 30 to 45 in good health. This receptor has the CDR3 CASSYFVGGSPQHF. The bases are TGTGCCAGCAGTTACTTTGTAGGGGGCTCGCCCCAGCATTTT.